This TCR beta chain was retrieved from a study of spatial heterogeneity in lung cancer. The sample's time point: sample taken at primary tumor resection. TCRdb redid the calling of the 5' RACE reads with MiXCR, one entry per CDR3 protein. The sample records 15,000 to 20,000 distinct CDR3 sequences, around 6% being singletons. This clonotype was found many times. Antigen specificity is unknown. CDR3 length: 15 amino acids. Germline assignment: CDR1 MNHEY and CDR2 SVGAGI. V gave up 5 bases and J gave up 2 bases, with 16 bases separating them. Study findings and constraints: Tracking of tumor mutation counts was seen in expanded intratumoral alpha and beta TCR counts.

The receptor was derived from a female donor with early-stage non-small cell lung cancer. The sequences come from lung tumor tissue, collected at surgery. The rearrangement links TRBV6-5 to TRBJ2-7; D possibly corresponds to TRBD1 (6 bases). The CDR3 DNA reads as TGTGCCAGCAGTACGATGGGGACAAGGACCTACGAGCAGTACTTC. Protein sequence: CASSTMGTRTYEQYF.